The 23 T cell receptor beta chains presented below share a single source sample, sequenced in a study of low-dose radiotherapy and immunotherapy resistance in tumors. First-strand cDNA relied on TRAV- and TRBV-specific primers spanning alpha and beta chains. It was with a constant-region primer and a V-primer adapter that TCRs were amplified over around 20 PCR cycles. Each CDR3 protein gets one entry after TCRdb re-called the reads with MiXCR. The sample yields 100,000 or so distinct CDR3 sequences, about a fifth seen once. Regarding time point: after trial treatment. Treatment meaning: LDRT plus nivolumab, ipilimumab, low-dose cyclophosphamide and aspirin (RACIN trial). The sample here was PBMCs, taken after low-dose radiotherapy plus immunotherapy. The receptors derive from a male donor with prostate cancer.

This clonotype was observed many times. The chain recombines TRBV20-1 with TRBJ2-3; D is ambiguous. The CDR3 covers 11 residues. The germline V gene has CDR1 DFQATT and CDR2 SNEGSKA (reference sequence). V gave up 6 bases and J gave up 4 bases, with 8 bases separating them. CDR3 protein: CSAPYSDTQYF. Written as DNA, the CDR3 is TGCAGTGCCCCCTATTCAGATACGCAGTATTTT.

This clonotype was found many times. The CDR3 bases are TGTGCCAGCAGCTTAGGGCTAGCCGGGTTGAATGAGCAGTTCTTC. It encodes CASSLGLAGLNEQFF. This chain connects TRBV7-9 to TRBJ2-1, with TRBD2 as a possible D gene (5 bases). Trimming took off 1 base at V and 7 bases at J, with 14 bases between the two ends. The CDR3 is 15 residues long. Germline CDR1 is SEHNR and CDR2 is FQNEAQ (reference sequence).

Points on this clonotype: It is unclear where the CDR3 begins or ends on the DNA, so no DNA is shown, and the CDR3 is as TCRdb lists it. V and J are TRBV7-8 and TRBJ2-2; the D call in the table, TRBD1, was not verified against the DNA. Germline-derived CDR1 and CDR2 are SGHVS and FQNEAQ. A total of 18 residues make up the CDR3, ends included. The CDR3 spells CASSGWDRGRTGELFFFF.

CDR3 amino acids: CARGAGPPPYEQYF. Here the CDR3 DNA reads TGTGCCCGCGGCGCGGGGCCACCTCCCTACGAGCAGTACTTC. The J gene is TRBJ2-7, the V gene TRBV28, with D perhaps TRBD2 (6 bases). The CDR3 has 14 amino acids. With 11 bases removed from V and 2 bases from J, the gap between germline ends came to 19 bases. The germline CDR1 and CDR2 sequences are MDHEN and SYDVKM.

This clonotype was recorded at least ten times. V is TRBV12-3 or TRBV12-4 and J is TRBJ2-6, with 7 bases aligning to TRBD1. J lost 3 bases, V lost 2 bases, and 7 bases had no gene match. This CDR3 region has 17 residues. The CDR3: CASSLTQGEYGANVLTF. CDR3 nucleotides: TGTGCCAGCAGTTTAACCCAGGGGGAGTATGGGGCCAACGTCCTGACTTTC.

There are many counts of this clonotype. V gene TRBV12-3 or TRBV12-4 combines with J gene TRBJ2-4; either TRBD1 or TRBD2 may supply D (5 bases each). Trimming removed 6 bases from V and 6 bases from J, with 12 bases in between. The CDR3 contains 13 residues. In nucleotides, the CDR3 is TGTGCCAGCAGCCGAGGGGATCGAAACATTCAGTACTTC. Its translation is CASSRGDRNIQYF.

The chain uses TRBV7-9 and TRBJ2-3, with TRBD1 matching over 7 bases. Trimming at V came to 4 bases and at J to 2 bases, leaving 6 bases not matched to a gene. The CDR3 length is 15 residues. Germline V gives CDR1 SEHNR, CDR2 FQNEAQ (reference sequence). CDR3 coding DNA: TGTGCCAGCAGCTCCAGGGGGAGTTACACAGATACGCAGTATTTT. This sequence encodes CASSSRGSYTDTQYF. Full variable domain (missing parts from reference TRBV7-9 and TRBJ2-3): DTGVSQNPRHKITKRGQNVTFRCDPISEHNRLYWYRQTLGQGPEFLTYFQNEAQLEKSRLLSDRFSAERPKGSFSTLEIQRTEQGDSAMYLCASSSRGSYTDTQYFGPGTRLTVL.

The gene calls are TRBV11-2 and TRBJ2-7; perhaps TRBD1 as D (5 bases). The CDR3 has 14 amino acids. The germline V gene encodes CDR1 SGHAT and CDR2 FQNNGV. V was trimmed by 1 base and J by 6 bases, leaving 13 bases between them. Here the CDR3 DNA reads TGTGCCAGCAGCTTAGGGTCAGGGTATGGCGAGCAGTACTTC. Translated: CASSLGSGYGEQYF.

This clonotype was seen ten or more times. The V gene is TRBV5-1, the J gene TRBJ2-7; D gene uncertain. Germline V gene sequence: CDR1 SGHRS, CDR2 YFSETQ. V lost 4 bases and J 5 bases, leaving 13 bases between the germline ends. The CDR3 extends over 13 amino acids. CDR3 in DNA: TGCGCCAGCAGCCCGTTATCCCTCGACGAGCAGTACTTC. It is translated as CASSPLSLDEQYF.

This clonotype was observed at least ten times. The chain recombines TRBV29-1 with TRBJ2-3; 7 positions match TRBD1. The germline CDR1 and CDR2 sequences are SQVTM and ANQGSEA. Losses at the gene ends were 7 bases for V and 1 base for J; bases not matched to a gene: 2. The CDR3 runs to 12 residues. The CDR3 DNA is TGCAGCGGTACAGGGGGCACAGATACGCAGTATTTT. Translating it yields CSGTGGTDTQYF.

With regard to this clonotype: With a far larger clone one base away, a read error is the likely cause. Lacking the conserved final phenylalanine or tryptophan, this CDR3 likely reflects a read error. This chain links TRBV13 with TRBJ2-3, with TRBD1 matching 8 bases. J lost 2 bases, V lost 5 bases, and 6 bases had no gene match. Germline V CDR1 and CDR2: PRHDT, FYEKMQ (reference sequence). The CDR3 spans 15 residues. CDR3 bases: TGTGCCAGCAGCGTTCGACAGGGGAACACAGATACGCAGTATCTT. Its protein product is CASSVRQGNTDTQYL.

This clonotype was recorded at least ten times. The CDR3 sequence is CASSVLGPSYEQYF. CDR3 coding DNA: TGTGCCAGCAGCGTACTCGGGCCTTCCTACGAGCAGTACTTC. The chain employs TRBV7-9 and TRBJ2-7; D not resolved. CDR1 and CDR2 (germline): SEHNR, FQNEAQ (reference sequence). V lost 5 bases and J lost 1, with 12 bases in between. This CDR3 has 14 amino acids.

The chain couples TRBV11-2 to TRBJ2-2, with TRBD1 matching 10 bases. The V segment lost 4 bases and the J segment 0 bases; nucleotides outside the gene matches: 11. The germline gives CDR1 SGHAT, CDR2 FQNNGV. The CDR3 spans 19 residues. The DNA of the CDR3 is TGTGCCAGCAGCTCCAACGGGACAGGGGCCAATTCGAACACCGGGGAGCTGTTTTTT. This translates into CASSSNGTGANSNTGELFF. The full variable domain, with the rest looked up from reference TRBV11-2 and TRBJ2-2, is EAGVAQSPRYKIIEKRQSVAFWCNPISGHATLYWYQQILGQGPKLLIQFQNNGVVDDSQLPKDRFSAERLKGVDSTLKIQPAKLEDSAVYLCASSSNGTGANSNTGELFFGEGSRLTVL.

This clonotype has a count of ten or more. The chain is built from TRBV19 and TRBJ2-2; 8 bases agree with TRBD2. The CDR3 has 14 amino acids. Trimming took 6 bases from V and 3 from J; bases not matched to a gene: 3. Germline loops: CDR1 LNHDA, CDR2 SQIVND (reference sequence). The CDR3 reads CASSGTSYTGELFF. In DNA, the CDR3 is TGTGCCAGTAGCGGGACTAGTTACACCGGGGAGCTGTTTTTT.

The rearrangement links TRBV7-3 to TRBJ2-5; unclear D gene. The V and J ends lost 8 bases and 1 base respectively, with 14 bases between them. Germline CDR1 is SGHTA and CDR2 is FQGTGA. The CDR3 is made up of 14 amino acids. The CDR3 DNA follows: TGTGCCAGCGCCCTAGGTGGGTCCCAAGAGACCCAGTACTTC. This gives the protein CASALGGSQETQYF.

V usage is TRBV11-1 and J usage is TRBJ1-1; 8 nucleotides match TRBD1. Germline trimming cut 5 bases from V and 3 bases from J; bases unmatched to any gene: 11. The CDR3 is 16 amino acids. CDR1 and CDR2 from the germline V gene are SGHAT and FQDESV (reference sequence). This CDR3 is CASSPWTGSAYTEAFF. The CDR3 DNA reads as TGTGCCAGCAGCCCCTGGACAGGGTCGGCGTACACTGAAGCTTTCTTT.

This clonotype was detected ten times or more. Because the CDR3 is missing its conserved closing phenylalanine or tryptophan, this is likely a read error. The limits of the CDR3 on the DNA are not certain, so only TCRdb's listed CDR3 is given. The chain has TRBV18 and TRBJ2-1; the table's D call, TRBD2, was not checked against the DNA. Germline-derived CDR1 and CDR2 are KGHSH and LQKENI. The CDR3 is 9 residues long, ends included. CDR3 region: CASSLAGPC.

This clonotype was seen repeatedly, ten times or more. The V call is TRBV15, the J call TRBJ2-1, with 9 bases fitting TRBD1. This CDR3 comprises 13 residues. Germline V gene sequence: CDR1 LNHNV, CDR2 YYDKDF (reference sequence). After removal of 1 base from V and 14 bases from J, the junction contained 6 bases not matched to a gene. Here the CDR3 DNA reads TGTGCCACCAGCAGAGCCCCGGACAGGGGAAAGTTCTTC. Its translation is CATSRAPDRGKFF.

This sequence joins TRBV9 and TRBJ2-3; D unclear. The V end was cut by 0 bases, the J end by 0 bases, with 11 bases between. Germline V gene lookup returns CDR1 SGDLS and CDR2 YYNGEE. This CDR3 comprises 16 residues. The CDR3, as DNA: TGTGCCAGCAGCGTAGTCACGGGTCATAGCACAGATACGCAGTATTTT. It specifies CASSVVTGHSTDTQYF.

In its sample, this clonotype was seen many times. The chain links TRBV29-1 to TRBJ2-6; 10 bases agree with TRBD1. J was trimmed by 1 base and V by 4 bases; bases with no gene match: 4. This CDR3 spans 16 amino acids. Germline values: CDR1 SQVTM, CDR2 ANQGSEA. The CDR3 region is CSVAGQGGSGANVLTF. The CDR3 nucleotides are TGCAGCGTTGCCGGACAGGGGGGTTCTGGGGCCAACGTCCTGACTTTC.

The table lists this clonotype with many counts. The V and J genes are TRBV13 and TRBJ2-1; D not resolved. CDR3 length equals 13 residues. V was trimmed by 2 bases and J by 6 bases, leaving 8 bases between them. Germline V gives CDR1 PRHDT, CDR2 FYEKMQ (reference sequence). The CDR3 nucleotides read TGTGCCAGCAGCTTATCCAAGGGCAATGAGCAGTTCTTC. Its translation: CASSLSKGNEQFF.

The V call is TRBV12-3 or TRBV12-4, the J call TRBJ2-5, with a tentative D call TRBD1 (5 bases). The DNA end is more similar to TRBJ2-7, so the J call may be wrong. CDR3 length equals 14 residues. The CDR3 DNA is TGTGCCAGCAGTTTAGCGCAGGGCCGCTACGAGCAGTACTTC. It is translated as CASSLAQGRYEQYF.

There are many counts of this clonotype. The chain has TRBV5-1 and TRBJ2-5, with 8 nucleotides matching TRBD1. With 4 bases clipped from V and 1 base from J, the junction kept 3 bases outside the gene matches. The CDR3 spans 14 residues. Germline CDR1 reads SGHRS; CDR2 reads YFSETQ. The CDR3: CASSQQGVQETQYF. In nucleotides, the CDR3 is TGCGCCAGCAGCCAACAGGGGGTCCAAGAGACCCAGTACTTC.